The clone carrying this TCR beta chain was observed many times. What it recognizes is unknown. Per the germline V gene, CDR1 is MNHEY and CDR2 is SVGAGI. The CDR3 is 14 residues long. The ends were cut back, 7 bases at V and 0 bases at J, with 13 bases in the middle. This specimen comes from a study of T cells after yellow fever vaccination. Study-wide points: CD4 and CD8 compartments shared a small share of clonotypes.

TCRdb used MiXCR to reprocess the 5' RACE reads, holding one entry per CDR3 protein. In the table there are 250,000 to 350,000 distinct CDR3 sequences, roughly 4.3% of which are singletons. The gene calls are TRBV6-5 and TRBJ2-7; tentative D call: TRBD2 (5 bases). The sample here was PBMCs, taken 15 days after the yellow fever booster vaccination. This clonotype originated in a man in his late teens or twenties who received the YFV17D yellow fever vaccine. This CDR3 reads CASTTGGTSYEQYF. In nucleotides, the CDR3 is TGTGCCAGCACCACTGGAGGAACCTCCTACGAGCAGTACTTC.